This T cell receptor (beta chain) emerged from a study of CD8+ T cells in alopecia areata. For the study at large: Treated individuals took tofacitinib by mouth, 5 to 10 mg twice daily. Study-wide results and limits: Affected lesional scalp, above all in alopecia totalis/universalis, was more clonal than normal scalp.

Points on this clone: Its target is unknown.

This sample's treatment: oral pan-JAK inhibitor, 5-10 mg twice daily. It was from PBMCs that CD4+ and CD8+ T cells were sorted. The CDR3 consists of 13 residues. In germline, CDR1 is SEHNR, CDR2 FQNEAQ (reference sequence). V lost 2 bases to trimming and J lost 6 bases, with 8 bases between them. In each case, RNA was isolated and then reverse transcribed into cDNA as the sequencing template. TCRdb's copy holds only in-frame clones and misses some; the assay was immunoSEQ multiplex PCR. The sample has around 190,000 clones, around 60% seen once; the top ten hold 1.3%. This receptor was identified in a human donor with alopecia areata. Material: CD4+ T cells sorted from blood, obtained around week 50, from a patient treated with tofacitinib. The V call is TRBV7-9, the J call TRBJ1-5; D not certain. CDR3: CASSLNQAQPQHF. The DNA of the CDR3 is TGTGCCAGCAGCTTAAATCAGGCTCAGCCCCAGCATTTT.